This T cell receptor (beta chain) comes out of a study of cytomegalovirus exposure and HLA in healthy donors. Points from the study as a whole: When analyzed later, a missense DCLRE1C variant was found to be linked to TCR beta V- and J-gene trimming.

For this clone: The antigen is unknown.

The PCR ran on 60 Vbeta and 13 Jbeta primers. Profiling relied on immunoSEQ multiplex PCR, and the TCRdb table lists in-frame clones only, not all of them. The table lists some 140,000 clones, more than 70% of them singletons. Germline CDR1 and CDR2: SGHDT and YYEEEE. After removal of 1 base from V and 4 bases from J, the junction contained 4 bases not matched to a gene. CDR3 size: 17 residues. The chain combines TRBV5-6 with TRBJ2-2; 13 bases are a match to TRBD2. The sample consisted of PBMCs. The TCR was taken from a male donor in good health and CMV-seropositive. The CDR3 protein is CASSLKLAGGLTGELFF. Here the CDR3 DNA reads TGTGCCAGCAGCTTGAAACTAGCGGGGGGGCTCACCGGGGAGCTGTTTTTT.